The source of this T cell receptor (beta chain) is a study of blood T cell repertoires in COVID-19. Assay used: immunoSEQ multiplex PCR; TCRdb lists only in-frame clones, some missing. The sample carries approximately 37,000 clones, around 86% recorded once. From germline, CDR1 is SNHLY and CDR2 FYNNEI. The ends were cut back, 1 base at V and 4 bases at J, with 14 bases in the middle. This CDR3 has 16 amino acids. The specimen was peripheral blood. The sequence came from a man aged 35 to 55 with active COVID-19. The genes are TRBV2 and TRBJ1-5; D call uncertain. The CDR3 protein is CASSEEWGGGNQPQHF. CDR3 DNA: TGTGCCAGCAGTGAAGAGTGGGGAGGTGGAAATCAGCCCCAGCATTTT.